One and the same sample provided the 5 T cell receptor beta chains below, sequenced in a study of shared clonotypes between healthy human individuals. Here immunoSEQ multiplex PCR was the method, and the copy in TCRdb shows in-frame clones only, minus some. The data show about 660,000 clones, with around 72% seen just once and over 1.5% held by the top ten. Sequenced material: memory CD4+ T cells sorted from blood. Subset indicated: CD45RA-negative fraction. These receptors were obtained from a woman aged 25 to 39 in good health.

The chain uses TRBV27 and TRBJ2-1; possible D gene TRBD2, 6 bases. CDR1 and CDR2 (germline): MNHEY, SMNVEV (reference sequence). This CDR3 is built from 12 residues. Trimming shortened V by 2 bases and J by 9 bases, and 8 bases separated the two germline ends. CDR3 bases: TGTGCCAGCAGTTTACACGGGGGTGAGCAGTTCTTC. This codes for CASSLHGGEQFF.

This clone was seen a single time. This chain joins TRBV30 and TRBJ1-2; D remains unclear. Looked up from germline, CDR1 is GTSNPN and CDR2 is SVGIG (reference sequence). The CDR3 has 13 residues. Trimming took 5 bases from V and 6 from J, leaving 16 bases between them. In DNA, the CDR3 is TGTGCCTGGGATCGGAAAATCCAGGATGGCTACACCTTC. This translates into CAWDRKIQDGYTF.

The rearrangement uses TRBV7-6 and TRBJ2-7; TRBD1 might be the D (6 bases). The V end was cut by 1 base, the J end by 2 bases, with 12 bases between. Per germline, CDR1 SGHVS and CDR2 FNYEAQ. The CDR3 consists of 15 residues. CDR3 sequence (DNA): TGTGCCAGCAGCTTAGGAGGGGGAGTCGCCTACGAGCAGTACTTC. It translates to CASSLGGGVAYEQYF. The full variable domain, with the rest looked up from reference TRBV7-6 and TRBJ2-7, is GAGVSQSPRYKVTKRGQDVALRCDPISGHVSLYWYRQALGQGPEFLTYFNYEAQQDKSGLPNDRFSAERPEGSISTLTIQRTEQRDSAMYRCASSLGGGVAYEQYFGPGTRLTVT.

This chain joins TRBV5-6 and TRBJ2-3; the match to TRBD2 covers 8 bases. V lost 4 bases to trimming and J lost 3 bases; unmatched junction nucleotides: 7. Germline values: CDR1 SGHDT, CDR2 YYEEEE. The CDR3 covers 15 residues. For the CDR3, the DNA is TGTGCCAGCAGCCAGGGACTAGATAGAACAGATACGCAGTATTTT. Translation gives CASSQGLDRTDTQYF.

The V call is TRBV7-2, the J call TRBJ2-7; D may be TRBD1 (6 bases). This CDR3 is built from 16 residues. The germline V gene has CDR1 SGHTA and CDR2 FQGNSA. The V end lost 5 bases, the J end lost 6 bases, and 23 bases lay between the germline ends. This CDR3 reads CASSLTPLNRASEQYF. CDR3 nucleotide sequence: TGTGCCAGCAGCCTAACACCTCTAAACAGGGCTTCCGAGCAGTACTTC.